The 26 T cell receptor beta chains listed next were all sequenced from one sample in a study of PD-1 blockade in classical Hodgkin lymphoma. The time point was: cycle 4 day 1 (C4D1), after less than seven weeks of nivolumab. No patient escaped relapse after autologous stem cell transplantation, and brentuximab vedotin exposure varied. The data were produced by immunoSEQ multiplex PCR, yet TCRdb's version contains in-frame clones alone and is incomplete. The sample shows just over 20,000 clones, about three quarters of them seen only once. This sample comprised peripheral blood mononuclear cells (PBMCs), obtained before the fourth cycle of nivolumab. The receptors come from a human donor with classical Hodgkin lymphoma.

This chain joins TRBV18 and TRBJ2-1; 16 positions match TRBD2. The trim removed 3 bases at V and 8 bases at J, leaving 4 bases unmatched. In germline, CDR1 is KGHSH, CDR2 LQKENI. The CDR3 covers 16 residues. CDR3 loop: CASSPPGLAGGYEQFF. CDR3 bases: TGTGCCAGCTCACCCCCGGGACTAGCGGGAGGGTATGAGCAGTTCTTC.

This clone was seen a handful of times. The chain couples TRBV5-5 to TRBJ2-2, with 9 bases that match TRBD2. The germline CDR1 and CDR2 sequences are SGHKS and YYEKEE (reference sequence). The CDR3 has 17 amino acids. After removal of 2 bases from V and 4 bases from J, the junction contained 9 bases not matched to a gene. This CDR3 reads CASSLGSRAGGTGELFF. The CDR3 DNA reads TGTGCCAGCAGCTTAGGGTCGAGAGCGGGAGGCACCGGGGAGCTGTTTTTT.

The chain links TRBV6-5 to TRBJ1-5; 7 positions match TRBD1. V dropped 6 bases and J dropped 4; count of bases not matched to a gene: 3. Germline V CDR1 and CDR2: MNHEY, SVGAGI. This CDR3 has 13 amino acids. CDR3 protein: CASSETGNQPQHF. The CDR3 coding sequence is TGTGCCAGCAGCGAGACAGGGAATCAGCCCCAGCATTTT.

The gene calls are TRBV5-1 and TRBJ2-5, with D perhaps being TRBD1 or TRBD2 (6 bases each). The CDR3 runs 15 residues. Germline lookup yields CDR1 SGHRS and CDR2 YFSETQ. Trimming removed 4 bases at V and 5 bases at J, with 18 bases between. CDR3 DNA: TGCGCCAGCAGCATGATAGGGGGGAATCGTGAGACCCAGTACTTC. Residues: CASSMIGGNRETQYF.

This clone appeared a few times. The rearrangement joins TRBV30 to TRBJ1-1; maybe TRBD1 (5 bases). Germline lookup yields CDR1 GTSNPN and CDR2 SVGIG (reference sequence). V lost 0 bases to trimming and J lost 4 bases, with 6 bases between them. This CDR3 spans 12 amino acids. This CDR3 is CAWSVRGTEAFF. Here the CDR3 DNA reads TGTGCCTGGAGTGTAAGGGGCACTGAAGCTTTCTTT.

The genes are TRBV5-4 and TRBJ2-7, with D perhaps given as TRBD1 or TRBD2 (5 bases each). The length of the CDR3 is 14 residues. Germline V lookup: CDR1 SGHNT, CDR2 YYREEE (reference sequence). V lost 4 bases and J 6 bases, leaving 17 bases between the germline ends. CDR3 amino acids: CASSQGVGVGEQYF. The CDR3 nucleotides are TGTGCCAGCAGCCAAGGGGTGGGAGTCGGCGAGCAGTACTTC.

This clone has more than one count but fewer than ten. The chain recombines TRBV11-2 with TRBJ1-2, with 7 bases lining up with TRBD1. The trim removed 5 bases at V and 6 bases at J, leaving 12 bases unmatched. This CDR3 is built from 15 residues. CDR1 is SGHAT, CDR2 FQNNGV, per germline. This CDR3 is CASSPLDRVGDGYTF. The CDR3 bases are TGTGCCAGCAGCCCTCTTGACAGGGTAGGGGATGGCTACACCTTC.

This sequence joins TRBV6-1 and TRBJ2-2; the D is unclear. The CDR3 is made up of 16 amino acids. Trimming shortened V by 3 bases and J by 2 bases, and 13 bases separated the two germline ends. Germline CDR1 is MNHNS and CDR2 is SASEGT. The CDR3 DNA follows: TGTGCCAGCAGTGACGGCAGGTTTCTCAACACCGGGGAGCTGTTTTTT. Translating it yields CASSDGRFLNTGELFF.

The chain has TRBV30 and TRBJ1-1; D may be TRBD1 (6 bases). CDR1 and CDR2 from the germline V gene are GTSNPN and SVGIG (reference sequence). Trimming pared 2 bases from V and 3 bases from J, leaving 13 bases between. The CDR3 covers 14 residues. The CDR3 DNA reads TGTGCCTGGAGTCCCGGGACATATCACACTGAAGCTTTCTTT. Its translation: CAWSPGTYHTEAFF. Filled out from reference TRBV30 and TRBJ1-1, the complete variable domain reads SQTIHQWPATLVQPVGSPLSLECTVEGTSNPNLYWYRQAAGRGLQLLFYSVGIGQISSEVPQNLSASRPQDRQFILSSKKLLLSDSGFYLCAWSPGTYHTEAFFGQGTRLTVV.

In its sample, this clone was seen a few times. The J gene is TRBJ2-7, the V gene TRBV6-5, with D perhaps matching TRBD2 (6 bases). With 2 bases removed from V and 4 bases from J, the gap between germline ends came to 12 bases. The germline CDR1 and CDR2 sequences are MNHEY and SVGAGI. The CDR3 length is 14 residues. The CDR3 DNA reads TGTGCCAGCAGTTACGGCTGGGGGGAGTACGAGCAGTACTTC. It translates to CASSYGWGEYEQYF.

A single count supports this clone. The genes are TRBV6-6 and TRBJ2-1; TRBD2 might be the D (5 bases). Deletions cut 3 bases from V and 2 bases from J, with 11 bases between. The germline gives CDR1 MNHNY, CDR2 SVGAGI (reference sequence). The CDR3 length is 15 residues. In DNA form, the CDR3 reads TGTGCCAGCAGTTATGAGGGTTTCGCCTACAATGAGCAGTTCTTC. Translating it yields CASSYEGFAYNEQFF.

J is TRBJ2-5 and V is TRBV6-1; 8 bases match TRBD1. In germline, CDR1 is MNHNS, CDR2 SASEGT. The ends lost 6 bases at V and 1 base at J; junction bases unmatched: 7. CDR3 size: 15 residues. The CDR3 protein is CASRRGQGLQETQYF. CDR3 coding DNA: TGTGCCAGCAGACGAGGACAGGGACTCCAAGAGACCCAGTACTTC.

This clone was detected a few times. This chain uses TRBV23-1 with TRBJ2-4, with D unresolved. TRBV23-1 is recorded as an ORF, its role being uncertain. This CDR3 is built from 16 residues. V was trimmed by 4 bases and J by 0 bases, leaving 13 bases between them. CDR3 residues: CASSLGRQLAKNIQYF. The CDR3 DNA follows: TGCGCCAGCAGTCTGGGCAGACAACTAGCCAAAAACATTCAGTACTTC.

The table lists this clone with a count of one. V is TRBV7-9 and J is TRBJ2-7; D is unresolved. This CDR3 is built from 15 residues. From germline, CDR1 is SEHNR and CDR2 FQNEAQ (reference sequence). Between the trimmed V and J ends, which lost 5 bases and 2 bases, there was a span of 16 bases. DNA for the CDR3: TGTGCCAGCAGCCCAAGGACCCCGGGTACCTACGAGCAGTACTTC. As protein: CASSPRTPGTYEQYF. Looking up the rest from reference TRBV7-9 and TRBJ2-7 gives the full variable domain: DTGVSQNPRHKITKRGQNVTFRCDPISEHNRLYWYRQTLGQGPEFLTYFQNEAQLEKSRLLSDRFSAERPKGSFSTLEIQRTEQGDSAMYLCASSPRTPGTYEQYFGPGTRLTVT.

This chain links TRBV10-3 with TRBJ2-2; 7 bases line up with TRBD1. The CDR3 sequence is 14 residues long. The junction had 1 base not matched to a gene; V was cut back by 6 bases and J by 0 bases. Germline CDR1 is ENHRY and CDR2 is SYGVKD. CDR3 loop: CAIRTGSNTGELFF. As DNA, the CDR3 is TGTGCCATCAGGACAGGGTCGAACACCGGGGAGCTGTTTTTT.

The chain combines TRBV15 with TRBJ2-1, with D perhaps matching TRBD2 (6 bases). The V end lost 0 bases, the J end lost 2 bases, and 14 bases lay between the germline ends. Germline values: CDR1 LNHNV, CDR2 YYDKDF (reference sequence). This CDR3 has 17 residues. In DNA form, the CDR3 reads TGTGCCACCAGCAGAGATAGCGGCGGGACGACCTACAATGAGCAGTTCTTC. This gives the protein CATSRDSGGTTYNEQFF.

A few counts support this clone. This rearrangement joins TRBV15 to TRBJ2-3, with TRBD1 matching over 7 bases. CDR1 is LNHNV, CDR2 YYDKDF, per germline (reference sequence). This CDR3 has 14 residues. V lost 1 base, J lost 6 bases, and 4 bases stayed unmatched. CDR3 coding DNA: TGTGCCACCAGCAGAGTAGGGACAGTCGATACGCAGTATTTT. Protein product: CATSRVGTVDTQYF.

The CDR3 sequence: CASSLAGGPGETQYF. The CDR3 bases are TGCGCCAGCAGCTTAGCGGGAGGGCCGGGGGAGACCCAGTACTTC. This chain joins TRBV4-1 and TRBJ2-5, with 11 positions matching TRBD2. The germline gives CDR1 MGHRA, CDR2 YSYEKL. The CDR3 sequence is 15 residues long. After removal of 5 bases from V and 5 bases from J, the junction contained 7 bases not matched to a gene.

This clone was recorded a few times. The V call is TRBV6-6, the J call TRBJ2-7; D unclear. Germline V gene sequence: CDR1 MNHNY, CDR2 SVGAGI (reference sequence). The V end lost 6 bases, the J end lost 0 bases, and 15 bases lay between the germline ends. The CDR3 loop spans 15 amino acids. The CDR3 sequence is CASSPSLGSSYEQYF. CDR3 coding DNA: TGTGCCAGCAGCCCATCGTTGGGAAGCTCCTACGAGCAGTACTTC.

In its sample, this clone ranks as large. This rearrangement joins TRBV15 to TRBJ2-7; D might be TRBD2 (6 bases). Deletions cut 2 bases from V and 0 bases from J, with 8 bases between. CDR3 length: 14 amino acids. Germline values: CDR1 LNHNV, CDR2 YYDKDF (reference sequence). CDR3 nucleotide sequence: TGTGCCACCAGCAGACTGGGGGGCTCCTACGAGCAGTACTTC. Protein sequence: CATSRLGGSYEQYF. Full variable domain (rest looked up from reference TRBV15 and TRBJ2-7): DAMVIQNPRYQVTQFGKPVTLSCSQTLNHNVMYWYQQKSSQAPKLLFHYYDKDFNNEADTPDNFQSRRPNTSFCFLDIRSPGLGDTAMYLCATSRLGGSYEQYFGPGTRLTVT.

This clone was seen a handful of times. The CDR3 nucleotides are TGTGCCAGCAGCCACCTATACGAGCAGTACTTC. Translated: CASSHLYEQYF. The chain carries TRBV5-6 and TRBJ2-7; D is ambiguous. V gave up 4 bases and J gave up 4 bases, with 6 bases separating them. Germline-derived CDR1 and CDR2 are SGHDT and YYEEEE. This CDR3 comprises 11 residues.

The J gene is TRBJ2-3, the V gene TRBV7-9; 8 positions match TRBD2. The CDR3 consists of 15 residues. The germline V gene encodes CDR1 SEHNR and CDR2 FQNEAQ (reference sequence). V dropped 2 bases and J dropped 4; count of bases not matched to a gene: 5. CDR3 residues: CASSLFTSGSDTQYF. In nucleotides, the CDR3 is TGTGCCAGCAGCTTATTTACTAGCGGCTCAGATACGCAGTATTTT.

The J gene is TRBJ1-4, the V gene TRBV27; 7 bases line up with TRBD1. J lost 5 bases, V lost 2 bases, and 5 bases had no gene match. CDR1 MNHEY and CDR2 SMNVEV come from the germline V gene (reference sequence). The CDR3 is 15 amino acids. CDR3 residues: CASSLDGTANEKLFF. The CDR3 coding sequence is TGTGCCAGCAGTTTAGACGGGACAGCGAATGAAAAACTGTTTTTT.

The genes are TRBV25-1 and TRBJ2-1; 14 bases agree with TRBD2. This CDR3 is built from 14 residues. Per the germline V gene, CDR1 is MGHDK and CDR2 is SYGVNS. Trimming at V came to 5 bases and at J to 10 bases, leaving 4 bases not matched to a gene. CDR3 amino acids: CASSRGTSGREQFF. CDR3 nucleotides: TGTGCCAGCAGTAGAGGGACTAGCGGGAGAGAGCAGTTCTTC.

The chain carries TRBV12-5 and TRBJ2-5; D perhaps matches TRBD1 (5 bases). Trimming shortened V by 8 bases and J by 7 bases, and 14 bases separated the two germline ends. This CDR3 has 12 residues. Germline V gene lookup returns CDR1 LGHNT and CDR2 FRNRAP. In DNA form, the CDR3 reads TGTGCTAGTAGCAGGGTCCCGGGGACCCAGTACTTC. This translates into CASSRVPGTQYF.

The chain recombines TRBV11-2 with TRBJ2-5; D not certain. Germline-derived CDR1 and CDR2 are SGHAT and FQNNGV. Trimming stripped 1 base from V and 4 bases from J, with 10 bases between. The length of the CDR3 is 14 residues. CDR3 sequence: CASSLVGPTETQYF. The CDR3 bases are TGTGCCAGCAGCTTAGTCGGTCCGACAGAGACCCAGTACTTC.